This T cell receptor beta chain emerged from a study of T-cell memory formation after mild COVID-19. Turning to the study itself: TCR clusters largely stayed donor specific.

The CDR3 consists of 15 residues. Trimming took off 4 bases at V and 4 bases at J, with 16 bases between the two ends. With constant-segment primers, 5'RACE yielded cDNA libraries of TCR alpha and TCR beta that carried sample barcodes and UMIs. TCRdb re-derived calls from the 5' RACE reads in MiXCR, one entry per CDR3 protein. The table lists some 200,000 distinct CDR3 sequences, about 21% of them singletons. The TCR sequence derives from an adult woman who had mild COVID-19 (a few samples of this study predate the infection). Cell type and time point are not known. The rearrangement links TRBV12-3 or TRBV12-4 to TRBJ2-5, with D maybe TRBD2 (7 bases). The sample consisted of PBMCs or a T cell subset sorted from them (not recorded which). For the CDR3, the DNA is TGTGCCAGCAGTTCCCTCGCGGGGGCCGGAGAGACCCAGTACTTC. It specifies CASSSLAGAGETQYF.